This is a list of T cell receptor beta chains from one sample in a study of OX40 agonist ivuxolimab in advanced cancers. The data were produced by immunoSEQ multiplex PCR, yet TCRdb's version contains in-frame clones alone and is incomplete. The data contain about 50,000 clones, 80% of them singletons. This specimen consisted of CD4+ or CD8+ T cells sorted from blood, obtained in a trial of the OX40 agonist ivuxolimab. The receptors shown here come from an adult with an advanced solid tumor such as melanoma, head and neck, liver or kidney cancer. The CDR3 runs from the conserved cysteine through the conserved F or W. A D gene is named only where the DNA matches it firmly. Clone size is not always given. Where it is, it says once, few, many or a class for expanded clones.

.,.,TRBJ2-6,TRBV28,CASSFEPSGANVLTF,TGTGCCAGCAGTTTCGAGCCCTCTGGGGCCAACGTCCTGACTTTC
.,.,TRBJ1-6,TRBV7-2,CASSLVWTRNSPLHF,TGTGCCAGCAGCTTAGTCTGGACGCGGAATTCACCCCTCCACTTT
.,.,TRBJ1-1,TRBV27,CASSLGGGNTEAFF,TGTGCCAGCAGCCTGGGGGGTGGGAACACTGAAGCTTTCTTT
.,.,TRBJ2-2,TRBV12-5,CASGWTPNTGELFF,TGTGCTAGTGGCTGGACACCGAACACCGGGGAGCTGTTTTTT
.,.,TRBJ2-3,TRBV5-5,CASSLSGQDTQYF,TGTGCCAGCAGCTTATCAGGGCAAGATACGCAGTATTTT
TRBD1,.,TRBJ2-1,TRBV5-1,CASSRDSSSYNEQFF,TGCGCCAGCAGCAGGGACAGCAGCTCCTACAATGAGCAGTTCTTC
.,.,TRBJ2-5,TRBV18,CASSLYQETQYF,TGTGCCAGCTCTCTGTACCAAGAGACCCAGTACTTC
.,.,TRBJ2-1,TRBV7-7,CASSLLQDHNEQFF,TGTGCCAGCAGCTTATTACAGGACCACAATGAGCAGTTCTTC
.,.,TRBJ1-6,TRBV5-1,CASSLLTGRSPLHF,TGCGCCAGCAGCTTGCTGACAGGACGCTCACCCCTCCACTTT
.,few,TRBJ1-3,TRBV2,CASRFLESGNTIYF,TGTGCCAGCCGATTCCTGGAATCTGGAAACACCATATATTTT
.,.,TRBJ2-5,TRBV11-2,CASSFVRETQYF,TGTGCCAGCAGCTTTGTCCGAGAGACCCAGTACTTC
.,.,TRBJ2-1,TRBV19,CASSRGVPSYNEQFF,TGTGCCAGTAGTAGAGGGGTTCCATCCTACAATGAGCAGTTCTTC
TRBD1,few,TRBJ1-5,TRBV27,CASSLVGTGGGNQPQHF,TGTGCCAGCAGTTTAGTGGGGACAGGGGGCGGCAATCAGCCCCAGCATTTT
TRBD1,.,TRBJ2-1,TRBV7-9,CASSLGGQAPYNEQFF,TGTGCCAGCAGCTTAGGGGGACAGGCCCCGTACAATGAGCAGTTCTTC
TRBD1,.,TRBJ2-5,TRBV28,CASSEQGAGERTQYF,TGTGCCAGCAGTGAACAGGGGGCGGGTGAGCGGACCCAGTACTTC
.,.,TRBJ1-1,TRBV29-1,CSVDRGDFNTEAFF,TGCAGCGTTGACAGAGGGGACTTCAACACTGAAGCTTTCTTT
.,.,TRBJ2-3,TRBV7-8,CASSLGGVGTQYF,TGTGCCAGCAGCTTAGGCGGAGTGGGTACGCAGTATTTT
TRBD1,.,TRBJ2-1,TRBV28,CASSPILGTGSSYNEQFF,TGTGCCAGCAGTCCAATTCTAGGGACAGGGAGCTCCTACAATGAGCAGTTCTTC
.,.,TRBJ2-6,TRBV9,CASSSRGAGANVLTF,TGTGCCAGCAGCTCCAGGGGGGCTGGGGCCAACGTCCTGACTTTC
.,.,TRBJ1-4,TRBV18,CASSKGRGATNEKLFF,TGTGCCAGCTCAAAGGGACGAGGGGCTACTAATGAAAAACTGTTTTTT
.,few,TRBJ2-6,TRBV6-1,CACLRGPSGANVLTF,TGTGCCTGTCTCCGGGGCCCGTCTGGGGCCAACGTCCTGACTTTC
.,.,TRBJ2-7,TRBV5-1,CASAWDGVSIYEQYF,TGCGCCAGCGCGTGGGACGGCGTCTCGATCTACGAGCAGTACTTC
.,.,TRBJ2-5,TRBV4-2,CASSQDGGAVETQYF,TGTGCCAGCAGCCAAGATGGAGGGGCGGTGGAGACCCAGTACTTC
TRBD1,.,TRBJ1-1,TRBV7-3,CASSLGPLQGANTEAFF,TGTGCCAGCAGTCTAGGGCCATTACAGGGGGCTAACACTGAAGCTTTCTTT
TRBD2,.,TRBJ2-1,TRBV10-2,CASSVAGGSNEQFF,TGCGCCAGCAGTGTGGCGGGGGGGTCCAATGAGCAGTTCTTC
TRBD2,.,TRBJ2-2,TRBV7-8,CASSPGLAGGTGELFF,TGTGCCAGCAGCCCAGGACTAGCGGGGGGCACCGGGGAGCTGTTTTTT
.,few,TRBJ1-1,TRBV7-9,CASSQAQGHSDRAFF,TGTGCCAGCAGCCAAGCTCAGGGGCATTCCGATCGAGCTTTCTTT
.,few,TRBJ1-5,TRBV2,CASSSSSGNQPQHF,TGTGCCAGCAGCTCCAGCAGTGGCAATCAGCCCCAGCATTTT
TRBD2,.,TRBJ2-5,TRBV7-7,CASSLGVGGGYQETQYF,TGTGCCAGCAGCTTAGGAGTTGGGGGGGGGTACCAAGAGACCCAGTACTTC
.,.,TRBJ1-1,TRBV10-1,CASSESGLNTEAFF,TGCGCCAGCAGTGAGTCGGGACTGAACACTGAAGCTTTCTTT
.,.,TRBJ2-7,TRBV7-9,CASSLVGYEQYF,TGTGCCAGCAGCTTAGTCGGTTACGAGCAGTACTTC
TRBD2,.,TRBJ2-5,TRBV19,CASSMSTKREAQHF,TGTGCCAGTAGTATGAGTACTAAGCGGGAGGCCCAGCACTTC
.,.,TRBJ2-1,TRBV5-1,CASSLALVAREFPTNEQFF,TGCGCCAGCAGCTTGGCCTTGGTAGCTCGCGAATTCCCAACAAATGAGCAGTTCTTC
.,.,TRBJ2-7,TRBV15,CATSRGGAMSYEQYF,TGTGCCACCAGCAGAGGGGGGGCTATGTCCTACGAGCAGTACTTC
TRBD1,.,TRBJ2-5,TRBV29-1,CSVERGQGETQYF,TGCAGCGTTGAACGTGGACAGGGCGAGACCCAGTACTTC
.,.,TRBJ2-3,TRBV15,CATSLGGLSTDTQYF,TGTGCCACCAGCCTTGGAGGGCTGAGCACAGATACGCAGTATTTT
.,.,TRBJ2-6,TRBV7-8,CASSGRGKAGANVLTF,TGTGCCAGCAGCGGTAGGGGAAAGGCTGGGGCCAACGTCCTGACTTTC
TRBD2,.,TRBJ2-1,TRBV7-8,CASSLKSYTAGYNEQFF,TGTGCCAGCAGCTTAAAGAGCTATACAGCGGGGTACAATGAGCAGTTCTTC
TRBD2,.,TRBJ2-3,TRBV7-2,CASSRDGGGGGTDTQYF,TGTGCCAGCAGCCGAGACGGCGGCGGGGGAGGCACAGATACGCAGTATTTT
.,.,TRBJ2-7,TRBV28,CASSPGSTYEQYF,TGTGCCAGCAGTCCCGGGTCTACCTACGAGCAGTACTTC
TRBD2,.,TRBJ2-3,TRBV5-1,CASSGTSGRDTQYF,TGCGCCAGCAGCGGGACTAGCGGGAGGGATACGCAGTATTTT
.,few,TRBJ2-5,TRBV15,CATSPRWARETQYF,TGTGCCACCAGCCCCCGGTGGGCCAGGGAGACCCAGTACTTC
.,.,TRBJ2-3,TRBV7-2,CASSSTEGALTTDTQYF,TGTGCCAGCAGCTCCACCGAAGGGGCCCTTACCACAGATACGCAGTATTTT
.,.,TRBJ2-5,TRBV5-4,CASKLGGGQETQYF,TGTGCCAGCAAGTTGGGAGGCGGCCAAGAGACCCAGTACTTC
TRBD2,.,TRBJ2-7,TRBV7-2,CASTSIAGGTYEQYF,TGTGCCAGCACCTCAATAGCGGGGGGTACCTACGAGCAGTACTTC
TRBD1,.,TRBJ2-5,TRBV19,CASSRQGAGETQYF,TGTGCCAGTAGTCGACAGGGGGCGGGAGAGACCCAGTACTTC
.,.,TRBJ2-3,TRBV2,CATGRSTDTQYF,TGTGCCACCGGACGGAGCACAGATACGCAGTATTTT
TRBD1,.,TRBJ1-1,TRBV4-3,CASSHGQGLITEAFF,TGCGCCAGCAGCCACGGACAGGGGTTAATAACTGAAGCTTTCTTT
.,.,TRBJ1-2,TRBV21-1,CASSKEEQRNYGYTF,TGTGCCAGCAGCAAAGAGGAACAGCGTAACTATGGCTACACCTTC
.,.,TRBJ1-2,TRBV28,CASRTVNYGYTF,TGTGCCAGCCGAACAGTTAACTATGGCTACACCTTC
TRBD1,.,TRBJ2-4,TRBV7-7,CASSLGRTGTIGTKNIQYF,TGTGCCAGCAGCTTAGGAAGGACAGGGACAATTGGTACCAAAAACATTCAGTACTTC
TRBD1,few,TRBJ1-1,TRBV7-9,CASSLRGHGPNTEAFF,TGTGCCAGCAGCTTGAGGGGGCATGGACCGAACACTGAAGCTTTCTTT
.,.,TRBJ1-1,TRBV6-5,CAVVGDMNTEAFF,TGTGCCGTGGTGGGGGATATGAACACTGAAGCTTTCTTT
TRBD2,.,TRBJ2-1,TRBV7-3,CASSPARTSGHNEQFF,TGTGCCAGCAGCCCCGCTCGGACTAGCGGACACAATGAGCAGTTCTTC
.,.,TRBJ2-4,TRBV30,CAWSDGLPSQNIQYF,TGTGCCTGGAGTGACGGGCTTCCCTCCCAAAACATTCAGTACTTC
TRBD1,once,TRBJ1-5,TRBV6-5,CASKGQGVNQPQHF,TGTGCCAGCAAGGGACAGGGGGTCAATCAGCCCCAGCATTTT
.,.,TRBJ2-3,TRBV9,CASSPGSGGDTQYF,TGTGCCAGCAGCCCTGGGTCCGGCGGAGATACGCAGTATTTT
.,.,TRBJ1-4,TRBV18,CASSPSLGPANEKLFF,TGTGCCAGCTCACCCTCGCTTGGGCCCGCTAATGAAAAACTGTTTTTT
.,few,TRBJ1-2,TRBV19,CASSRTANYGYTF,TGTGCCAGTAGTCGGACAGCTAACTATGGCTACACCTTC
.,.,TRBJ1-2,TRBV5-1,CASSLHPTGNYGYTF,TGCGCCAGCAGCTTACACCCAACTGGTAACTATGGCTACACCTTC